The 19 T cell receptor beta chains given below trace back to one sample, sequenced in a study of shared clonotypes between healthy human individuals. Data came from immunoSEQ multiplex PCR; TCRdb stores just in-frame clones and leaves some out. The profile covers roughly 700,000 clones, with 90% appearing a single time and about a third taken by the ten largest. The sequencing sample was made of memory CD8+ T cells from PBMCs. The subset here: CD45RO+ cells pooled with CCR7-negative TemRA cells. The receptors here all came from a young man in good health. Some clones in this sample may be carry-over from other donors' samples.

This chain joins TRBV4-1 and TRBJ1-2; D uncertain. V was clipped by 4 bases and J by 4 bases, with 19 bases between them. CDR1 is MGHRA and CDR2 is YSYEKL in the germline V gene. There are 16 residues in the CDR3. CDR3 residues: CASSPIGLAESYGYTF. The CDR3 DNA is TGCGCCAGCAGCCCCATCGGATTAGCGGAGAGCTATGGCTACACCTTC.

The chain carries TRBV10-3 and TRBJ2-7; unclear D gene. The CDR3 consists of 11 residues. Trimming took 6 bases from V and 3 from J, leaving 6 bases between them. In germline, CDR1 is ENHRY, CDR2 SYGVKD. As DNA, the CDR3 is TGTGCCATCAGGGACGTCTACGAGCAGTACTTC. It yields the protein CAIRDVYEQYF.

DNA of the CDR3: TGTGCCAGCAGCTTAGTTGGGACTGAAAAGCCAGCTACGCAGTATTTT. Translating gives CASSLVGTEKPATQYF. J is TRBJ2-3 and V is TRBV7-2; possibly TRBD2 for D (6 bases). Germline V gene data show CDR1 as SGHTA and CDR2 as FQGNSA. V was clipped by 1 base and J by 8 bases, with 19 bases between them. The CDR3 is 16 residues long. The full variable domain, with the rest looked up from reference TRBV7-2 and TRBJ2-3, is GAGVSQSPSNKVTEKGKDVELRCDPISGHTALYWYRQSLGQGLEFLIYFQGNSAPDKSGLPSDRFSAERTGGSVSTLTIQRTQQEDSAVYLCASSLVGTEKPATQYFGPGTRLTVL.

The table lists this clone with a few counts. Written as DNA, the CDR3 is TGTGCCAGCAGTTATGACAGGGACTATGGCTACACCTTC. Translation gives CASSYDRDYGYTF. The genes are TRBV28 and TRBJ1-2, with 7 positions matching TRBD1. The germline gives CDR1 MDHEN, CDR2 SYDVKM. The CDR3 covers 13 residues. Trimming removed 4 bases from V and 3 bases from J; junction bases left unmatched: 2.

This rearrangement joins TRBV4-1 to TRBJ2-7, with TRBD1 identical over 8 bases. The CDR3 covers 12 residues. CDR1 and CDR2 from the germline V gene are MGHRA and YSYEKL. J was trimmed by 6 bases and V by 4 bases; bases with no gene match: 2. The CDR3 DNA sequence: TGCGCCAGCAGCCCTACAGGGGGCGAGCAGTACTTC. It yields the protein CASSPTGGEQYF.

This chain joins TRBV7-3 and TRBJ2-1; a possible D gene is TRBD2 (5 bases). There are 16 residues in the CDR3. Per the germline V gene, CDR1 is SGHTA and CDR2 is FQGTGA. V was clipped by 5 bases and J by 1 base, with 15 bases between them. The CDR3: CASSPLAGESYNEQFF. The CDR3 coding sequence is TGTGCCAGCAGCCCCCTAGCCGGAGAGTCCTACAATGAGCAGTTCTTC.

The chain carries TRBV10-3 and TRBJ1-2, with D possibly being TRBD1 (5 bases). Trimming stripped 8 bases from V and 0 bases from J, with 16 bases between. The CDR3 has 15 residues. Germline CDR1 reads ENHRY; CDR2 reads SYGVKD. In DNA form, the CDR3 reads TGTGCCATCGCCTTTGGGGTGACAGCTAACTATGGCTACACCTTC. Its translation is CAIAFGVTANYGYTF.

This chain's CDR3 is CASSLFSGGSGYTF. The CDR3 DNA reads as TGTGCCAGCAGTTTATTTTCAGGGGGTAGCGGCTACACCTTC. The genes are TRBV27 and TRBJ1-2; 7 nucleotides match TRBD1. This CDR3 contains 14 residues. Germline CDR1 reads MNHEY; CDR2 reads SMNVEV (reference sequence). V shed 1 base and J 8 bases; nucleotides not matched to a gene: 7.

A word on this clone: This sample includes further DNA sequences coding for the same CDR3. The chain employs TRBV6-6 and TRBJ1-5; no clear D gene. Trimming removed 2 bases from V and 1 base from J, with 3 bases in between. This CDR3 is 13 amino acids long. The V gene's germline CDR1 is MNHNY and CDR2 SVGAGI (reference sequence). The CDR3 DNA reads TGTGCCAGCAGTTACGGGAGCAATCAGCCCCAGCATTTT. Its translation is CASSYGSNQPQHF.

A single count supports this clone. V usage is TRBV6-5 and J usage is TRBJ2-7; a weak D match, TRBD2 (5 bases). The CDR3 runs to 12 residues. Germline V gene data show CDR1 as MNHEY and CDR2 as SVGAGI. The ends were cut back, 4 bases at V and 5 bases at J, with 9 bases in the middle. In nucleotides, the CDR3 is TGTGCCAGCAGTTCCGGGGTCCACGAGCAGTACTTC. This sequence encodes CASSSGVHEQYF.

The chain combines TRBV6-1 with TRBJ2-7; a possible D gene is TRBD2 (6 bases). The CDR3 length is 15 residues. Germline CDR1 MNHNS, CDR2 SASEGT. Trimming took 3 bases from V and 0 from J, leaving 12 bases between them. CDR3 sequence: CASSEYGGSSYEQYF. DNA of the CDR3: TGTGCCAGCAGTGAGTATGGGGGGAGCTCCTACGAGCAGTACTTC.

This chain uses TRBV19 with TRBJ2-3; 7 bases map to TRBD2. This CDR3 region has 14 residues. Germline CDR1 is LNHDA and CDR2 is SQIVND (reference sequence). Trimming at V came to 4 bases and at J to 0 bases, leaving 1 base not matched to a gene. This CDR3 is CASSTGLSTDTQYF. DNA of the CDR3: TGTGCCAGTAGTACGGGACTAAGCACAGATACGCAGTATTTT.

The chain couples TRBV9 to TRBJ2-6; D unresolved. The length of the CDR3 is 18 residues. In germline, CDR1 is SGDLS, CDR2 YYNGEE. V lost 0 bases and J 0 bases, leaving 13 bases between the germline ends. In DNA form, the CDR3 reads TGTGCCAGCAGCGTAGGGTATCAGTCAACCTCTGGGGCCAACGTCCTGACTTTC. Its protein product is CASSVGYQSTSGANVLTF.

CDR3 loop: CASTLTGADYEQYF. CDR3 nucleotide sequence: TGTGCCAGCACCCTGACAGGGGCCGACTACGAGCAGTACTTC. The chain has TRBV7-2 and TRBJ2-7; 8 bases agree with TRBD1. Trimming at V came to 7 bases and at J to 3 bases, leaving 8 bases not matched to a gene. This CDR3 region has 14 residues. The V gene's germline CDR1 is SGHTA and CDR2 FQGNSA. Full variable domain (remainder filled in from reference TRBV7-2 and TRBJ2-7): GAGVSQSPSNKVTEKGKDVELRCDPISGHTALYWYRQSLGQGLEFLIYFQGNSAPDKSGLPSDRFSAERTGGSVSTLTIQRTQQEDSAVYLCASTLTGADYEQYFGPGTRLTVT.

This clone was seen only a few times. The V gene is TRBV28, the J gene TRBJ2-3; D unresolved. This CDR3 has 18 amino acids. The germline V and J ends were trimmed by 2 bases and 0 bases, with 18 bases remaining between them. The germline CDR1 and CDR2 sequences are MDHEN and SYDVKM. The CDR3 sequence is CASSLPAWQATSTDTQYF. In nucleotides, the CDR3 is TGTGCCAGCAGTTTACCCGCCTGGCAGGCCACTAGCACAGATACGCAGTATTTT.

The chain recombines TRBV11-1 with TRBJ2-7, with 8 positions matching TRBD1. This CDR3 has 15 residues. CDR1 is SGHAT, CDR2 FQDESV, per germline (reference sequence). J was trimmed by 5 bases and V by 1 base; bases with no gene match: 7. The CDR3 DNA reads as TGTGCCAGCAGCTTAGAGGGCACAGGGGGGAACGAGCAGTACTTC. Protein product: CASSLEGTGGNEQYF.

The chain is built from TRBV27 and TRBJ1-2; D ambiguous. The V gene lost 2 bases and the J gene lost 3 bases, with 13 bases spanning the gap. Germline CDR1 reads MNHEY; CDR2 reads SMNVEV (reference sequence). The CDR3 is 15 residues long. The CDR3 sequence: CASSLIYGTYYGYTF. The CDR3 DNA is TGTGCCAGCAGTTTAATTTATGGCACTTACTATGGCTACACCTTC.

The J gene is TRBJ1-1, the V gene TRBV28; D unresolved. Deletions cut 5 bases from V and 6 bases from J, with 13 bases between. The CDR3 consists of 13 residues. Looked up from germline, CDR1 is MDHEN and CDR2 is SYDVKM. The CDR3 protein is CASSPTGRAEAFF. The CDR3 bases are TGTGCCAGCAGTCCTACCGGGCGGGCTGAAGCTTTCTTT.

CDR3 DNA: TGTGCCAGCAGCTTAGAGACAGGGGTGTGGACTGAAGCTTTCTTT. Encoded protein: CASSLETGVWTEAFF. This chain links TRBV11-2 with TRBJ1-1; TRBD1 aligns across 8 bases. Germline V gene data show CDR1 as SGHAT and CDR2 as FQNNGV. V dropped 0 bases and J dropped 5; count of bases not matched to a gene: 5. The CDR3 runs 15 residues.